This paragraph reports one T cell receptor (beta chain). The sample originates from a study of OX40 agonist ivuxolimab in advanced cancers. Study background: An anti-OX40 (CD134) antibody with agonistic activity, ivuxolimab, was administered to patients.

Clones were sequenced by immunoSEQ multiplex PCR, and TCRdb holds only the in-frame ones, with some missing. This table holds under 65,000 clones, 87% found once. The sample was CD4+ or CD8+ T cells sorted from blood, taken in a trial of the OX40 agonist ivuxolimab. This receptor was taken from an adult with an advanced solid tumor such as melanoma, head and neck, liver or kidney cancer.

The CDR3 bases are TGTGCCAGTAGCTCAACAGGAAAGGGGAATGAAAAACTGTTTTTT. Protein: CASSSTGKGNEKLFF. The J gene is TRBJ1-4, the V gene TRBV19; TRBD1 might be the D (5 bases). CDR3 size: 15 residues. Germline loops: CDR1 LNHDA, CDR2 SQIVND (reference sequence). V lost 6 bases to trimming and J lost 5 bases, with 16 bases between them.